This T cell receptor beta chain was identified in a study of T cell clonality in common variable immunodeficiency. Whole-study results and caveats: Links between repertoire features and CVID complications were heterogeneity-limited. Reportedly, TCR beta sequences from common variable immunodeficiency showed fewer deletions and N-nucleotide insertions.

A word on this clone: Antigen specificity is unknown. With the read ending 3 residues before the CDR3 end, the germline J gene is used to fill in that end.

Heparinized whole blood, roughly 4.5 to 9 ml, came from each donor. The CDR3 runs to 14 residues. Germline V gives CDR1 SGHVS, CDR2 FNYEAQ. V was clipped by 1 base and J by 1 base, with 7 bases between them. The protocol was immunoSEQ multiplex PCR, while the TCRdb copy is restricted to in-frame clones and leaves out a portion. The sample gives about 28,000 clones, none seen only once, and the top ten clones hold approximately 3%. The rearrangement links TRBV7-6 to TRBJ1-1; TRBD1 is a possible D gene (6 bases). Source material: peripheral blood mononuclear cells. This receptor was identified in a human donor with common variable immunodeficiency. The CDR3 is CASSLEGQNTEAFF. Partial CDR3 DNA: TGTGCCAGCAGCTTAGAGGGACAGAACACTGAA.